A selection of T cell receptor beta chains follows, all from one sample in a study of T cell repertoires in cytomegalovirus infection. TCRdb analysed the reads with MiXCR anew, one entry per CDR3 protein. The data show 150,000 to 160,000 distinct CDR3 sequences, roughly a quarter seen once. The sequencing input was PBMCs. The receptor source for this set is a human donor in good health (CMV status not recorded). Some clones in this sample may be carry-over from other donors' samples. CDR3s include the opening cysteine and the closing phenylalanine or tryptophan. Each record gives: V gene, J gene, D gene, clone size, CDR3 DNA, CDR3 protein. The D gene is left open where the match is weak. Size values are once, few and many counts, or a class for expanded clones, and some rows have none.

v_call: TRBV7-9
j_call: TRBJ1-2
d_call: NA
clone_size: few
cdr3_nt: TGTGCCAGCAGCTTAGCCGGGAACGGCTACACCTTC
cdr3_aa: CASSLAGNGYTF

v_call: TRBV6-2/TRBV6-3
j_call: TRBJ2-3
d_call: TRBD1
clone_size: few
cdr3_nt: TGTGCCAGCAGTCCCCGAACAGGGGGCGTTGGCACAGATACGCAGTATTTT
cdr3_aa: CASSPRTGGVGTDTQYF

v_call: TRBV20-1
j_call: TRBJ2-7
d_call: TRBD2
clone_size: NA
cdr3_nt: TGCAGTGCTAGAGTGCCGGGACTAGCGAAATACGAGCAGTACTTC
cdr3_aa: CSARVPGLAKYEQYF

v_call: TRBV11-1
j_call: TRBJ2-5
d_call: TRBD2
clone_size: many
cdr3_nt: TGTGCCAGCAGCGGAGCGGGGGGGCAAGAGACCCAGTACTTC
cdr3_aa: CASSGAGGQETQYF

v_call: TRBV6-5
j_call: TRBJ2-6
d_call: NA
clone_size: few
cdr3_nt: TGTGCCAGCAGTTACTCGACGAGTGCCGGAGCCAACGTCCTGACTTTC
cdr3_aa: CASSYSTSAGANVLTF

v_call: TRBV7-2
j_call: TRBJ2-7
d_call: NA
clone_size: many
cdr3_nt: TGTGCCAGCAGCTTAGCCCTGGGGGCCTCCGGCGAGCAGTACTTC
cdr3_aa: CASSLALGASGEQYF

v_call: TRBV6-1
j_call: TRBJ1-2
d_call: NA
clone_size: NA
cdr3_nt: TGTGCCAGCAGTCGTAACAGGGACGTCAACTATGGCTACACCTTC
cdr3_aa: CASSRNRDVNYGYTF

v_call: TRBV27
j_call: TRBJ2-1
d_call: TRBD1
clone_size: NA
cdr3_nt: TGTGCCAGCAGACCTTCACAGGGGTACAATGAGCAGTTCTTC
cdr3_aa: CASRPSQGYNEQFF

v_call: TRBV7-8
j_call: TRBJ2-5
d_call: NA
clone_size: many
cdr3_nt: TGTGCCAGCAGCTTAGCGGGGGCTGAGGTAGTAGAGACCCAGTACTTC
cdr3_aa: CASSLAGAEVVETQYF

v_call: TRBV7-2
j_call: TRBJ2-5
d_call: TRBD1
clone_size: many
cdr3_nt: TGTGCCAGCAGCTTAGGCGGACAGGTCCAAGAGACCCAGTACTTC
cdr3_aa: CASSLGGQVQETQYF

v_call: TRBV7-9
j_call: TRBJ2-7
d_call: TRBD1
clone_size: once
cdr3_nt: TGTGCCACCCGGGACAGGGGGAACGAGCAGTACTTC
cdr3_aa: CATRDRGNEQYF

v_call: TRBV2
j_call: TRBJ2-7
d_call: TRBD2
clone_size: many
cdr3_nt: TGTGCCAGCAGTGAACTAGCGGGAGTTGGAGAGCAGTACTTC
cdr3_aa: CASSELAGVGEQYF

v_call: TRBV28
j_call: TRBJ2-3
d_call: TRBD1
clone_size: NA
cdr3_nt: TGTGCCAGCAGTGCGACCGGGACAGGGGTCGCAGATACGCAGTATTTT
cdr3_aa: CASSATGTGVADTQYF

v_call: TRBV19
j_call: TRBJ2-2
d_call: TRBD2
clone_size: NA
cdr3_nt: TGTGCCAGTAGTATCGCCGTGGGTAGCGGGAGCACCGGGGAGCTGTTTTTT
cdr3_aa: CASSIAVGSGSTGELFF

v_call: TRBV7-3
j_call: TRBJ2-3
d_call: TRBD2
clone_size: NA
cdr3_nt: TGTGCCAGCAGCACTAGCGGAGATACGCAGTATTTT
cdr3_aa: CASSTSGDTQYF

v_call: TRBV4-1
j_call: TRBJ2-2
d_call: NA
clone_size: NA
cdr3_nt: TGCGCCAGCAGCCAAGTTTTCCAGGGGAACGGGGAGCTGTTTTTT
cdr3_aa: CASSQVFQGNGELFF

v_call: TRBV7-2
j_call: TRBJ1-2
d_call: TRBD1
clone_size: many
cdr3_nt: TGTGCCAGCAGCCCATTCGCAGGGGGCCTCTTTGGCTACACCTTC
cdr3_aa: CASSPFAGGLFGYTF

v_call: TRBV7-2
j_call: TRBJ1-6
d_call: NA
clone_size: many
cdr3_nt: TGTGCCAGCAGCTTAGCCACGCGCCGGTCACCCCTCCACTTT
cdr3_aa: CASSLATRRSPLHF

v_call: TRBV5-4
j_call: TRBJ1-1
d_call: NA
clone_size: many
cdr3_nt: TGTGCCAGCCTTCCCATGGGGGCGGCAGGGAACACTGAAGCTTTCTTT
cdr3_aa: CASLPMGAAGNTEAFF

v_call: TRBV23-1
j_call: TRBJ2-1
d_call: NA
clone_size: few
cdr3_nt: TGCGCCAGCAGTCACATATTCCCCGGCGGCAATGAGCAGTTCTTC
cdr3_aa: CASSHIFPGGNEQFF

v_call: TRBV9
j_call: TRBJ2-5
d_call: NA
clone_size: NA
cdr3_nt: TGTGCCAGCAGCCGCGCGACCGGGCTAGTGGAGGGGACCCAGTACTTC
cdr3_aa: CASSRATGLVEGTQYF

v_call: TRBV11-2
j_call: TRBJ2-7
d_call: TRBD2
clone_size: few
cdr3_nt: TGTGCCAGCAGCTTGGTTAGCGGGAGCTCCTACGAGCAGTACTTC
cdr3_aa: CASSLVSGSSYEQYF

v_call: TRBV30
j_call: TRBJ1-1
d_call: NA
clone_size: NA
cdr3_nt: TGTGCCTGGAGTTGGGGGTCCGCTGAAGCTTTCTTT
cdr3_aa: CAWSWGSAEAFF

v_call: TRBV9
j_call: TRBJ2-3
d_call: TRBD2
clone_size: NA
cdr3_nt: TGTGCCAGCAGCGGACTAGCGGCGGCAGATACGCAGTATTTT
cdr3_aa: CASSGLAAADTQYF